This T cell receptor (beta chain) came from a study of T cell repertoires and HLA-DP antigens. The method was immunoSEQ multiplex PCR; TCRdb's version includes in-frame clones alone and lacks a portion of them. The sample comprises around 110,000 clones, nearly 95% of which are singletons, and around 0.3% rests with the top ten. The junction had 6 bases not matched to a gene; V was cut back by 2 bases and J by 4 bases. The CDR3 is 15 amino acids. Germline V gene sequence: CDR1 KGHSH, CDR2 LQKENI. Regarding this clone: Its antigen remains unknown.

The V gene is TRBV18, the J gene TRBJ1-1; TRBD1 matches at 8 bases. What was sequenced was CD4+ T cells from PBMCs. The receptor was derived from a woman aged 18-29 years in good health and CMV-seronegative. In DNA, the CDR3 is TGTGCCAGCTCACCAAGGGAAACAGGGGGCACTGAAGCTTTCTTT. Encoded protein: CASSPRETGGTEAFF.